The sample holds a few counts of the clone carrying this TCR beta chain. The antigen remains undetermined. The data belong to a study of blood T cells in healthy people across ages. Findings and caveats of the study: Not knowing donor CMV status may have confounded expanded clonotype changes. The percentage of naive T cells correlated strongly with TCR beta diversity.

The authors ran a second PCR of about 7 to 11 cycles using a sample-barcoded 5' primer and a J-beta primer mix. One entry per CDR3 protein, called by TCRdb with MiXCR from the 5' RACE reads. The data show 1,800,000 or so distinct CDR3 sequences, 30% to 40% seen once. It was roughly 10 milliliters of peripheral blood that were drawn from each donor. The CDR3 spans 14 residues. The V gene lost 4 bases and the J gene lost 6 bases, with 16 bases spanning the gap. The J gene is TRBJ2-7, the V gene TRBV12-3 or TRBV12-4; maybe TRBD1 (6 bases). The TCR sequence derives from a human donor in good health. Sequencing input: blood. Here the CDR3 DNA reads TGTGCCAGCAGTTGGGACACCTACCCGTCCGAGCAGTACTTC. It translates to CASSWDTYPSEQYF.